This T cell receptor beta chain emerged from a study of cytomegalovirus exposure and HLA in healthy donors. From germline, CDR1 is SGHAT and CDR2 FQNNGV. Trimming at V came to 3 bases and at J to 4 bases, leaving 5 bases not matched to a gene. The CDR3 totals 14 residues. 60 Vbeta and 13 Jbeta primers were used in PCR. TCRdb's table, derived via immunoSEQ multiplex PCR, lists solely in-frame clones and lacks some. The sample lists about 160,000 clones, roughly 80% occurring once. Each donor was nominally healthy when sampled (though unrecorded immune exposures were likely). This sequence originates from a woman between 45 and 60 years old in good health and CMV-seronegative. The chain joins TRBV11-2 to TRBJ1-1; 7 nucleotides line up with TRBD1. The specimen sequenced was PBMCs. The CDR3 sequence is CASSFTTGATEAFF. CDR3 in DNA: TGTGCCAGCAGCTTCACTACAGGGGCCACTGAAGCTTTCTTT.